This T cell receptor beta chain stems from a study of blood T cells in healthy people across ages. Study results and limitations: While age rose, TCR beta diversity per million T cells dropped in a roughly linear way. Researchers judged that diversity estimates from one million T cells fell short of true values.

Using a J-beta primer mix together with a sample-barcoded 5' primer, a second PCR was run for roughly 7 to 12 cycles. Per sample, CDR3-containing paired-end reads numbered at least 2.5 million. From the 5' RACE reads, TCRdb called clonotypes with MiXCR, one entry per CDR3 protein. The sample consists of about 580,000 distinct CDR3 sequences, under 55% of them appearing once. On this clonotype: Its antigen is not known. The junction departs from the called germline gene at one end, perhaps through a read error.

Sample: blood. The receptor's source is an older man in good health.

The CDR3 sequence: CASSFDRGEYNEQYF. The DNA of the CDR3 is TGTGCCAGTAGCTTCGACAGGGGAGAATACAATGAGCAGTACTTC. This chain joins TRBV7-2 and TRBJ2-1; TRBD1 aligns across 8 bases. The better agreement between TRBJ2-7 and the DNA end casts doubt on the J call. Germline-derived CDR1 and CDR2 are SGHTA and FQGNSA. The CDR3 is 15 amino acids.